Presented here are 10 T cell receptor beta chains from one specimen sequenced in a study of early T cells in non-severe SARS-CoV-2 infection. MiXCR, run by TCRdb on the 5' RACE reads, gives a single entry per CDR3 protein. The table shows approximately 71,000 distinct CDR3 sequences, with 9.5% to 15% occurring only once. The sequencing sample was made of whole blood. These TCRs come from an adult who was a healthcare worker with PCR-confirmed SARS-CoV-2 infection or an uninfected control (not recorded which).

This chain connects TRBV7-2 to TRBJ2-3; a weak D match, TRBD1 (6 bases). The CDR3 spans 17 residues. V lost 2 bases and J 2 bases, leaving 17 bases between the germline ends. Germline-derived CDR1 and CDR2 are SGHTA and FQGNSA. Here the CDR3 DNA reads TGTGCCAGCAGCTTACAGGGGAGCTCAACCTCCACAGATACGCAGTATTTT. Translation gives CASSLQGSSTSTDTQYF.

The chain carries TRBV5-4 and TRBJ2-7; 7 nucleotides agree with TRBD2. V dropped 2 bases and J dropped 4; count of bases not matched to a gene: 3. The CDR3 is made up of 13 amino acids. Germline V gives CDR1 SGHNT, CDR2 YYREEE (reference sequence). CDR3 in amino acids: CASSFGGDYEQYF. For the CDR3, the DNA is TGTGCCAGCAGCTTTGGGGGGGATTACGAGCAGTACTTC. Together with reference TRBV5-4 and TRBJ2-7, the CDR3 gives the full variable domain: ETGVTQSPTHLIKTRGQQVTLRCSSQSGHNTVSWYQQALGQGPQFIFQYYREEENGRGNFPPRFSGLQFPNYSSELNVNALELDDSALYLCASSFGGDYEQYFGPGTRLTVT.

The chain employs TRBV3-1 and TRBJ1-3; D is ambiguous. V lost 0 bases to trimming and J lost 0 bases, with 9 bases between them. The CDR3 consists of 16 residues. Germline V gene data show CDR1 as LGHDT and CDR2 as YNNKEL (reference sequence). As DNA, the CDR3 is TGTGCCAGCAGCCAAGAAGGAGTCCTCTCTGGAAACACCATATATTTT. Translated: CASSQEGVLSGNTIYF.

The sample holds many counts of this clonotype. The chain employs TRBV29-1 and TRBJ2-5; 7 bases are shared with TRBD1. The CDR3 length is 13 residues. Per germline, CDR1 SQVTM and CDR2 ANQGSEA. The ends lost 7 bases at V and 5 bases at J; junction bases unmatched: 10. The CDR3 nucleotides are TGCAGCGCCTGGACAGGAATGGAGGAGACCCAGTACTTC. It specifies CSAWTGMEETQYF. Full variable domain (rest looked up from reference TRBV29-1 and TRBJ2-5): SAVISQKPSRDICQRGTSLTIQCQVDSQVTMMFWYRQQPGQSLTLIATANQGSEATYESGFVIDKFPISRPNLTFSTLTVSNMSPEDSSIYLCSAWTGMEETQYFGPGTRLLVL.

The V gene is TRBV14, the J gene TRBJ2-3, with TRBD1 as a possible D gene (6 bases). The CDR3 consists of 16 residues. Germline V lookup: CDR1 SGHDN, CDR2 FVKESK. V lost 1 base and J lost 2, with 13 bases in between. In DNA, the CDR3 is TGTGCCAGCAGCCAAGTGGCAGGGGTTTTCACAGATACGCAGTATTTT. Translated: CASSQVAGVFTDTQYF.

This clonotype was detected many times. The CDR3 loop is CASSFSQGRNTEAFF. In DNA form, the CDR3 reads TGTGCCAGCAGTTTCTCACAGGGTAGAAACACTGAAGCTTTCTTT. The gene calls are TRBV12-3 or TRBV12-4 and TRBJ1-1; possible D gene TRBD1, 6 bases. V lost 3 bases and J 2 bases, leaving 13 bases between the germline ends. The CDR3 length is 15 residues.

This clonotype has at least ten counts. V gene TRBV3-1 combines with J gene TRBJ2-3; no reliable D call. The germline gives CDR1 LGHDT, CDR2 YNNKEL (reference sequence). The CDR3 covers 14 residues. Trimming shortened V by 4 bases and J by 8 bases, and 16 bases separated the two germline ends. CDR3 coding DNA: TGTGCCAGCAGCCCTCCGGCAACGGGCGGTACGCAGTATTTT. It is translated as CASSPPATGGTQYF.

This clonotype was seen only a few times. This rearrangement joins TRBV29-1 to TRBJ1-2; possible D gene TRBD1, 6 bases. The CDR3 length is 15 residues. Germline-derived CDR1 and CDR2 are SQVTM and ANQGSEA. The ends were cut back, 0 bases at V and 2 bases at J, with 13 bases in the middle. CDR3: CSVEDPSQGNYGYTF. CDR3 in DNA: TGCAGCGTTGAAGACCCCTCGCAGGGGAACTATGGCTACACCTTC.

There are a few counts of this clonotype. V is TRBV5-1 and J is TRBJ1-1, with D unclear. The CDR3 sequence is 16 residues long. Germline CDR1 and CDR2: SGHRS and YFSETQ. V lost 5 bases to trimming and J lost 1 base, with 18 bases between them. CDR3 amino acids: CASSSTSLGGNTEAFF. In nucleotides, the CDR3 is TGCGCCAGCAGTAGCACTTCTCTTGGCGGGAACACTGAAGCTTTCTTT.

This clonotype appeared a few times. The V gene is TRBV6-5, the J gene TRBJ1-1, with TRBD1 identical over 11 bases. The CDR3 spans 16 residues. CDR1 MNHEY and CDR2 SVGAGI come from the germline V gene. V shed 6 bases, J shed 4 bases, and the junction held 10 bases outside the gene matches. CDR3 loop: CASSLRDRGVGTEAFF. The CDR3 DNA is TGTGCCAGCAGCCTTCGGGACAGGGGGGTTGGCACTGAAGCTTTCTTT.